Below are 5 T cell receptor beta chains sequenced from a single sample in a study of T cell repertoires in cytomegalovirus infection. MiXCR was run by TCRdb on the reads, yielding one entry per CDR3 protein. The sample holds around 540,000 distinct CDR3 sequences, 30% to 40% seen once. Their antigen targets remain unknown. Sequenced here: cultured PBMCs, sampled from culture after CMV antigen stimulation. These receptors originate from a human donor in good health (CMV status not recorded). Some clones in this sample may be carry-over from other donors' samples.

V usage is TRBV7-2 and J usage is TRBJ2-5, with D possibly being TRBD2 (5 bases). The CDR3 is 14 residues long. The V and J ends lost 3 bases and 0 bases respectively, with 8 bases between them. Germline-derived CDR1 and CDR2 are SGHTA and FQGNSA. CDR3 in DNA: TGTGCCAGCAGCTTCCAGCGGAACCAAGAGACCCAGTACTTC. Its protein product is CASSFQRNQETQYF.

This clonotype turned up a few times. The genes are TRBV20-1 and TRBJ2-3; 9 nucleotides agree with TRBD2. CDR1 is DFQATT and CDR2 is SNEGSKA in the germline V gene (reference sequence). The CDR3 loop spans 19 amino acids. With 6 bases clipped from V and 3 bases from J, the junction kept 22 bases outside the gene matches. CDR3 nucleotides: TGCAGTGCCTCTACCTCTATTTTAGCGGGAGTTGGGGGGACAGATACGCAGTATTTT. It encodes CSASTSILAGVGGTDTQYF.

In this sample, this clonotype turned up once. CDR3 DNA sequence: TGTGCCAGCAGTGGGGGGACAGGGAGTCTCTTCTACAATGAGCAGTTCTTC. This codes for CASSGGTGSLFYNEQFF. The chain recombines TRBV2 with TRBJ2-1, with 9 bases that match TRBD1. Germline values: CDR1 SNHLY, CDR2 FYNNEI. The CDR3 has 17 residues. The J segment lost 3 bases and the V segment lost 4 bases, leaving 10 bases of the junction unmatched.

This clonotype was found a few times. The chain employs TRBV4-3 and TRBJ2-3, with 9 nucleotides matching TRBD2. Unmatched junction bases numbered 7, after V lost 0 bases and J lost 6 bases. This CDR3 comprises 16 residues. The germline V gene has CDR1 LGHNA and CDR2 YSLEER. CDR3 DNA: TGCGCCAGCAGCCAAGATATAGCGGGAGCAACGGATACGCAGTATTTT. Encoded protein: CASSQDIAGATDTQYF.

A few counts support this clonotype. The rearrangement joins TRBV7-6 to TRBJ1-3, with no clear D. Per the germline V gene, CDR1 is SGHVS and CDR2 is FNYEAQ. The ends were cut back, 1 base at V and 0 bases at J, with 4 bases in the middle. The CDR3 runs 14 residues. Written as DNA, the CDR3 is TGTGCCAGCAGCTTAGGAGACTCTGGAAACACCATATATTTT. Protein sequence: CASSLGDSGNTIYF.